Each of the 11 T cell receptor beta chains below was sequenced from the same sample in a study of early T cells in non-severe SARS-CoV-2 infection. Each CDR3 protein is one row after TCRdb ran MiXCR on the 5' RACE reads. The data show 75,000 to 80,000 distinct CDR3 sequences, 11% seen once. The sequencing used whole blood, collected at baseline. These receptors were collected from an adult who was a healthcare worker with PCR-confirmed SARS-CoV-2 infection or an uninfected control (not recorded which).

The chain combines TRBV9 with TRBJ2-3; 7 positions match TRBD1. Germline V gene data show CDR1 as SGDLS and CDR2 as YYNGEE. The J segment lost 4 bases and the V segment lost 1 base, leaving 6 bases of the junction unmatched. The CDR3 runs to 15 residues. CDR3 in amino acids: CASSVLLQGPDTQYF. The CDR3 DNA reads TGTGCCAGCAGCGTACTCCTACAGGGGCCAGATACGCAGTATTTT.

This clonotype was seen a few times. The chain employs TRBV7-8 and TRBJ2-7; D is uncertain. Trimming took 5 bases from V and 0 from J, leaving 11 bases between them. The germline V gene encodes CDR1 SGHVS and CDR2 FQNEAQ. The CDR3 is 14 amino acids. In DNA form, the CDR3 reads TGTGCCAGCAGCCCCCGGACGAGCTCCTACGAGCAGTACTTC. It specifies CASSPRTSSYEQYF. The full variable domain, with the rest looked up from reference TRBV7-8 and TRBJ2-7, is GAGVSQSPRYKVAKRGQDVALRCDPISGHVSLFWYQQALGQGPEFLTYFQNEAQLDKSGLPSDRFFAERPEGSVSTLKIQRTQQEDSAVYLCASSPRTSSYEQYFGPGTRLTVT.

In regard to this clonotype: This likely comes from a read error, as the CDR3 has no conserved phenylalanine or tryptophan at its end. The V and J genes are TRBV7-8 and TRBJ2-5; 8 bases are a match to TRBD2. J was trimmed by 5 bases and V by 2 bases; bases with no gene match: 7. Germline CDR1 SGHVS, CDR2 FQNEAQ. This CDR3 has 15 amino acids. The CDR3 nucleotides are TGTGCCAGCAGCTTACAACGGGGGGGCAGGGAGACCCAGTACTCC. It yields the protein CASSLQRGGRETQYS.

This clonotype came up a few times. Here the CDR3 DNA reads TGTGCCAGCAGTTTACCTGAAGCTTTCTTT. Protein product: CASSLPEAFF. The chain links TRBV12-3 or TRBV12-4 to TRBJ1-1; D remains ambiguous. Deletions cut 2 bases from V and 6 bases from J, with 1 base between. This CDR3 spans 10 amino acids.

The J gene is TRBJ2-3, the V gene TRBV29-1, with TRBD2 identical over 10 bases. Germline V gives CDR1 SQVTM, CDR2 ANQGSEA. V lost 7 bases to trimming and J lost 3 bases; unmatched junction nucleotides: 7. The length of the CDR3 is 14 residues. CDR3 residues: CSEAGGPDTDTQYF. CDR3 sequence (DNA): TGCAGCGAAGCGGGGGGGCCGGATACAGATACGCAGTATTTT.

The J gene is TRBJ2-7, the V gene TRBV25-1; 9 bases line up with TRBD1. This CDR3 region has 14 residues. Germline V lookup: CDR1 MGHDK, CDR2 SYGVNS. V was pared by 7 bases and J by 3 bases, with 7 bases of the junction left unmatched. DNA for the CDR3: TGTGCCAGCACTACCGGGACAGGGTTCTACGAGCAGTACTTC. Translating gives CASTTGTGFYEQYF.

The chain couples TRBV10-3 to TRBJ2-3, with D possibly called TRBD1 or TRBD2 (5 bases each). V lost 5 bases, J lost 7 bases, and 22 bases lay in between. There are 16 residues in the CDR3. Germline V gene lookup returns CDR1 ENHRY and CDR2 SYGVKD. The CDR3 loop reads CAISLVARDQGNTQYF. CDR3 in DNA: TGTGCCATCAGTCTTGTCGCCCGGGACCAAGGGAATACGCAGTATTTT.

This clonotype occurred a few times. CDR3 sequence reads: CASSYSRTAPNNSPLHF. In nucleotides, the CDR3 is TGTGCCAGCAGTTACTCGAGGACAGCACCGAATAATTCACCCCTCCACTTT. The V call is TRBV6-6, the J call TRBJ1-6; D is perhaps TRBD1 (6 bases). Per the germline V gene, CDR1 is MNHNY and CDR2 is SVGAGI (reference sequence). This CDR3 is built from 17 residues. V was shortened by 0 bases and J by 5 bases, with 14 bases between the two germline ends.

The chain links TRBV28 to TRBJ1-4; 7 nucleotides line up with TRBD1. This CDR3 comprises 14 residues. The trim removed 6 bases at V and 8 bases at J, leaving 9 bases unmatched. The germline gives CDR1 MDHEN, CDR2 SYDVKM. CDR3 sequence reads: CASSPDRASEKLFF. The CDR3 DNA is TGTGCCAGCAGCCCTGACAGGGCAAGCGAAAAACTGTTTTTT.

This clonotype occurred a few times. The chain combines TRBV29-1 with TRBJ1-2; D is undetermined. Germline loops: CDR1 SQVTM, CDR2 ANQGSEA. V lost 0 bases and J lost 7, with 12 bases in between. The CDR3 is made up of 13 amino acids. The CDR3 loop is CSVEDPGRAGYTF. As DNA, the CDR3 is TGCAGCGTTGAAGATCCGGGGAGGGCTGGCTACACCTTC.

J is TRBJ1-2 and V is TRBV3-1; D is unclear. Trimming shortened V by 4 bases and J by 8 bases, and 17 bases separated the two germline ends. Germline V gene data show CDR1 as LGHDT and CDR2 as YNNKEL (reference sequence). The CDR3 loop spans 14 amino acids. CDR3 loop: CASSPTKGSDGYTF. The CDR3 DNA follows: TGTGCCAGCAGCCCCACGAAGGGATCGGACGGCTACACCTTC.